These 30 T cell receptor beta chains were all obtained from the same sample, sequenced in a study of cytomegalovirus exposure and HLA in healthy donors. Primers included in the PCR were 60 Vbeta and 13 Jbeta primers. The protocol was immunoSEQ multiplex PCR, while the TCRdb copy is restricted to in-frame clones and leaves out a portion. The data show 90,000 to 120,000 clones, less than 85% seen once. Sequencing was done on a sample of PBMCs. Receptors were obtained from a woman in her thirties or forties in good health and CMV-seropositive.

This clone was recorded only once. The J gene is TRBJ2-5, the V gene TRBV18, with no clear D. From germline, CDR1 is KGHSH and CDR2 LQKENI. The ends were cut back, 4 bases at V and 1 base at J, with 13 bases in the middle. CDR3 length equals 15 residues. This chain's CDR3 is CASSRNHEFQETQYF. The DNA for the CDR3 is TGTGCCAGCTCACGAAACCATGAGTTCCAAGAGACCCAGTACTTC.

As concerns this clone: This sample includes further DNA sequences coding for the same CDR3. The rearrangement uses TRBV29-1 and TRBJ1-2; D is unresolved. Germline V gives CDR1 SQVTM, CDR2 ANQGSEA. The CDR3 runs 11 residues. Deletions cut 6 bases from V and 2 bases from J, with 7 bases between. This CDR3 reads CSVAANYGYTF. CDR3 nucleotide sequence: TGCAGCGTCGCGGCCAACTATGGCTACACCTTC.

The chain couples TRBV6-5 to TRBJ1-2; 9 nucleotides match TRBD1. The CDR3 has 14 amino acids. Germline values: CDR1 MNHEY, CDR2 SVGAGI. With V trimmed by 6 bases and J by 6 bases, 8 bases remained unmatched. CDR3 protein: CASRPPGTGNGYTF. In DNA, the CDR3 is TGTGCCAGCAGACCCCCCGGGACAGGGAATGGCTACACCTTC.

The chain has TRBV30 and TRBJ2-1; 10 nucleotides match TRBD2. The CDR3 spans 16 residues. CDR1 and CDR2 (germline): GTSNPN, SVGIG (reference sequence). The V segment lost 3 bases and the J segment 9 bases; nucleotides outside the gene matches: 14. The CDR3 region is CAWRRQSGGASFEQFF. DNA for the CDR3: TGTGCCTGGAGACGACAGAGCGGGGGGGCTTCGTTTGAGCAGTTCTTC.

The chain couples TRBV4-1 to TRBJ2-2; 12 nucleotides align to TRBD2. CDR1 is MGHRA and CDR2 is YSYEKL in the germline V gene. The CDR3 is made up of 16 amino acids. Unmatched junction bases numbered 4, after V lost 4 bases and J lost 4 bases. The CDR3 region has the DNA TGCGCCAGCAGCCCCCTAGCGGGGGGGGTCACCGGGGAGCTGTTTTTT. This translates into CASSPLAGGVTGELFF.

This chain links TRBV20-1 with TRBJ1-2; D remains ambiguous. This CDR3 has 11 amino acids. In germline, CDR1 is DFQATT, CDR2 SNEGSKA (reference sequence). The ends were cut back, 6 bases at V and 5 bases at J, with 10 bases in the middle. CDR3 sequence reads: CSASAGYGYTF. CDR3 nucleotide sequence: TGCAGTGCCAGCGCGGGGTATGGCTACACCTTC.

J is TRBJ1-6 and V is TRBV30, with D uncertain. Germline V gene sequence: CDR1 GTSNPN, CDR2 SVGIG (reference sequence). V lost 0 bases, J lost 13 bases, and 13 bases lay in between. The CDR3 spans 13 residues. CDR3 bases: TGTGCCTGGAGTGTTGGAGTACGGTCCCCCCTCCACTTT. Translated: CAWSVGVRSPLHF. Variable domain in full (rest from reference TRBV30 and TRBJ1-6): SQTIHQWPATLVQPVGSPLSLECTVEGTSNPNLYWYRQAAGRGLQLLFYSVGIGQISSEVPQNLSASRPQDRQFILSSKKLLLSDSGFYLCAWSVGVRSPLHFGNGTRLTVT.

V gene TRBV29-1 combines with J gene TRBJ1-1; tentative D call: TRBD1 (6 bases). Germline V lookup: CDR1 SQVTM, CDR2 ANQGSEA. Trimming took 7 bases from V and 4 from J, leaving 16 bases between them. There are 13 residues in the CDR3. The CDR3 is CSGNREVITEAFF. The CDR3 DNA reads as TGCAGCGGAAACAGGGAAGTAATCACTGAAGCTTTCTTT.

The genes are TRBV7-2 and TRBJ1-5, with TRBD1 as a possible D gene (5 bases). V was clipped by 3 bases and J by 7 bases, with 13 bases between them. Germline V CDR1 and CDR2: SGHTA, FQGNSA. The CDR3 spans 14 residues. In DNA, the CDR3 is TGTGCCAGCAGCTTGGGAGGGGCAGTACAGCCCCAGCATTTT. Residues: CASSLGGAVQPQHF.

V and J are TRBV5-6 and TRBJ1-1; possible D gene TRBD1, 5 bases. Trimming removed 0 bases from V and 5 bases from J, with 8 bases in between. The CDR3 runs to 13 residues. CDR1 is SGHDT, CDR2 YYEEEE, per germline. The CDR3 loop is CASSLVRGTEAFF. The CDR3, as DNA: TGTGCCAGCAGCTTGGTTCGGGGGACTGAAGCTTTCTTT. The full variable domain, in which reference TRBV5-6 and TRBJ1-1 provide the parts outside the CDR3, is DAGVTQSPTHLIKTRGQQVTLRCSPKSGHDTVSWYQQALGQGPQFIFQYYEEEERQRGNFPDRFSGHQFPNYSSELNVNALLLGDSALYLCASSLVRGTEAFFGQGTRLTVV.

The V call is TRBV5-4, the J call TRBJ2-5, with 14 bases identical to TRBD2. After removal of 2 bases from V and 5 bases from J, the junction contained 2 bases not matched to a gene. CDR1 SGHNT and CDR2 YYREEE come from the germline V gene (reference sequence). The CDR3 sequence is 15 residues long. DNA of the CDR3: TGTGCCAGCAGCTTCCGACTAGCGGGGGGGGAGACCCAGTACTTC. Its protein product is CASSFRLAGGETQYF.

The chain combines TRBV5-1 with TRBJ2-5; no clear D. This CDR3 region has 12 residues. V was shortened by 2 bases and J by 5 bases, with 7 bases between the two germline ends. The V gene's germline CDR1 is SGHRS and CDR2 YFSETQ. The CDR3 sequence: CASSFNGETQYF. The CDR3 nucleotides are TGCGCCAGCAGCTTTAACGGGGAGACCCAGTACTTC.

This clone was seen a handful of times. This rearrangement joins TRBV6-6 to TRBJ1-6; D is undetermined. The V end lost 1 base, the J end lost 0 bases, and 7 bases lay between the germline ends. Germline CDR1 is MNHNY and CDR2 is SVGAGI (reference sequence). There are 16 residues in the CDR3. The CDR3 nucleotides read TGTGCCAGCAGTTACTTACAGAGCTCCTATAATTCACCCCTCCACTTT. Translating it yields CASSYLQSSYNSPLHF.

CDR3 in DNA: TGTGCCAGCAGCTTGGAGACAGGGGGCGACTATGGCTACACCTTC. This gives the protein CASSLETGGDYGYTF. The chain is built from TRBV5-4 and TRBJ1-2; 10 nucleotides match TRBD1. The CDR3 spans 15 residues. The V and J ends lost 0 bases and 3 bases, in that order; junction bases with no gene match: 2. Germline V gene lookup returns CDR1 SGHNT and CDR2 YYREEE (reference sequence).

CDR3 sequence (DNA): TGCGCCAGCAGCTTGGTAACAGGGGGTGAGGGTGAAGCTTTCTTT. Protein: CASSLVTGGEGEAFF. The gene calls are TRBV5-1 and TRBJ1-1; TRBD1 matches at 8 bases. Germline CDR1 SGHRS, CDR2 YFSETQ. The CDR3 spans 15 residues. Trimming cost V 0 bases and J 7 bases; bases outside gene matches: 8.

This clone was recorded only once. The V gene is TRBV21-1, the J gene TRBJ2-1; TRBD2, the D gene given by the table, was not confirmed from the DNA. TRBV21-1 is reported as a pseudogene. The CDR3 is 14 amino acids. The CDR3 here is CASSIVASYNEQFF. The CDR3 coding sequence is TGTGCCAGCAGCATTGTAGCGTCCTACAATGAGCAGTTCTTC.

The chain couples TRBV29-1 to TRBJ1-5; maybe TRBD1 (5 bases). Trimming took 1 base from V and 7 from J, leaving 11 bases between them. CDR3 length: 13 amino acids. Germline V gives CDR1 SQVTM, CDR2 ANQGSEA. The CDR3 loop is CSVEGDFGQPQHF. For the CDR3, the DNA is TGCAGCGTTGAAGGGGACTTTGGGCAGCCCCAGCATTTT.

The chain has TRBV11-2 and TRBJ1-1, with D unclear. The CDR3 is 15 residues long. V lost 1 base to trimming and J lost 0 bases, with 9 bases between them. Germline loops: CDR1 SGHAT, CDR2 FQNNGV. The CDR3 sequence: CASSLAGLVNTEAFF. CDR3 DNA sequence: TGTGCCAGCAGCTTAGCAGGTTTGGTGAACACTGAAGCTTTCTTT.

This chain links TRBV29-1 with TRBJ2-7, with a tentative D call TRBD2 (6 bases). V was cut by 7 bases and J by 6 bases, with 16 bases left in between. The CDR3 totals 12 residues. Germline V gives CDR1 SQVTM, CDR2 ANQGSEA. The CDR3 DNA reads TGCAGCGCCGGAGGGATGACTGGCGAGCAGTACTTC. It yields the protein CSAGGMTGEQYF.

This clone was seen a single time. The chain uses TRBV5-1 and TRBJ2-1; no firm D call. This CDR3 spans 17 amino acids. V lost 4 bases to trimming and J lost 2 bases, with 19 bases between them. Per the germline V gene, CDR1 is SGHRS and CDR2 is YFSETQ. Here the CDR3 reads CASSGSTASGTYNEQFF. The CDR3 bases are TGCGCCAGCAGCGGCTCGACTGCCTCCGGTACCTACAATGAGCAGTTCTTC.

The V and J genes are TRBV7-2 and TRBJ1-5, with TRBD1 matching over 8 bases. The CDR3 sequence is 14 residues long. Looked up from germline, CDR1 is SGHTA and CDR2 is FQGNSA. Unmatched junction bases numbered 7, after V lost 3 bases and J lost 9 bases. As DNA, the CDR3 is TGTGCCAGCAGCTTCCAGACAGGGGACCCGCCCCAGCATTTT. This codes for CASSFQTGDPPQHF.

The rearrangement joins TRBV19 to TRBJ1-2, with D maybe TRBD1 (5 bases). This CDR3 is built from 14 residues. Germline V gene lookup returns CDR1 LNHDA and CDR2 SQIVND (reference sequence). Trimming cost V 4 bases and J 5 bases, with 14 bases left between them. CDR3 nucleotide sequence: TGTGCCAGTAGTAGGGGCACAAATAGGTATGGCTACACCTTC. Encoded protein: CASSRGTNRYGYTF.

The rearrangement uses TRBV4-1 and TRBJ2-5, with 9 bases identical to TRBD1. Unmatched junction bases numbered 22, after V lost 4 bases and J lost 1 base. CDR3 length: 21 residues. Germline V gene lookup returns CDR1 MGHRA and CDR2 YSYEKL. The CDR3 reads CASSLLLTGQGRFMGQETQYF. DNA of the CDR3: TGCGCCAGCAGCCTTTTACTGACCGGACAGGGGAGGTTTATGGGCCAAGAGACCCAGTACTTC.

This rearrangement joins TRBV5-1 to TRBJ2-7, with D possibly being TRBD1 (5 bases). Per germline, CDR1 SGHRS and CDR2 YFSETQ. Trimming cost V 1 base and J 9 bases, with 14 bases left between them. The CDR3 spans 13 residues. The CDR3 loop reads CASSLSRVDGQYF. CDR3 bases: TGCGCCAGCAGCTTGAGCAGGGTAGATGGGCAGTACTTC.

Here the CDR3 reads CASSLVGEKLFF. The CDR3 bases are TGTGCCAGCAGCCTAGTAGGAGAAAAACTGTTTTTT. This chain connects TRBV5-6 to TRBJ1-4; D is unclear. The CDR3 has 12 amino acids. Germline V gene lookup returns CDR1 SGHDT and CDR2 YYEEEE. V was pared by 4 bases and J by 8 bases, with 9 bases between. Together with reference TRBV5-6 and TRBJ1-4, the CDR3 gives the full variable domain: DAGVTQSPTHLIKTRGQQVTLRCSPKSGHDTVSWYQQALGQGPQFIFQYYEEEERQRGNFPDRFSGHQFPNYSSELNVNALLLGDSALYLCASSLVGEKLFFGSGTQLSVL.

The rearrangement links TRBV5-6 to TRBJ2-7; D perhaps matches TRBD2 (6 bases). The CDR3 runs to 14 residues. Germline CDR1 and CDR2: SGHDT and YYEEEE. V was trimmed by 4 bases and J by 3 bases, leaving 14 bases between them. The CDR3 loop is CASSPGLTFYEQYF. For the CDR3, the DNA is TGTGCCAGCAGCCCGGGACTCACCTTCTACGAGCAGTACTTC.

This rearrangement joins TRBV5-6 to TRBJ2-7; 8 positions agree with TRBD1. From germline, CDR1 is SGHDT and CDR2 YYEEEE. V lost 0 bases, J lost 4 bases, and 3 bases stayed unmatched. CDR3 length equals 14 residues. CDR3 amino acids: CASSLGTGLYEQYF. CDR3 nucleotides: TGTGCCAGCAGCTTGGGGACAGGGTTATACGAGCAGTACTTC.

The V gene is TRBV29-1, the J gene TRBJ1-1; 9 bases map to TRBD1. V shed 4 bases, J shed 7 bases, and the junction held 7 bases outside the gene matches. CDR1 and CDR2 (germline): SQVTM, ANQGSEA. CDR3 size: 13 residues. The CDR3 here is CSVADRGPREAFF. In DNA, the CDR3 is TGCAGCGTTGCGGACAGGGGCCCCCGTGAAGCTTTCTTT.

V is TRBV5-6 and J is TRBJ2-5; possibly TRBD2 for D (5 bases). V lost 5 bases, J lost 5 bases, and 13 bases lay in between. Germline values: CDR1 SGHDT, CDR2 YYEEEE. The CDR3 totals 13 residues. CDR3 sequence reads: CASRAGERETQYF. CDR3 DNA sequence: TGTGCCAGCAGAGCTGGGGAGAGGGAGACCCAGTACTTC.

The chain links TRBV7-9 to TRBJ1-2, with D maybe TRBD1 (5 bases). This CDR3 is built from 14 residues. With 1 base removed from V and 3 bases from J, the gap between germline ends came to 9 bases. Germline V gene sequence: CDR1 SEHNR, CDR2 FQNEAQ (reference sequence). CDR3 loop: CASSLDGGDYGYTF. CDR3 nucleotides: TGTGCCAGCAGCTTAGATGGAGGGGACTATGGCTACACCTTC. Variable domain in full (rest from reference TRBV7-9 and TRBJ1-2): DTGVSQNPRHKITKRGQNVTFRCDPISEHNRLYWYRQTLGQGPEFLTYFQNEAQLEKSRLLSDRFSAERPKGSFSTLEIQRTEQGDSAMYLCASSLDGGDYGYTFGSGTRLTVV.